The 17 T cell receptor beta chains presented below share a single source sample, sequenced in a study of blood T cell repertoires in COVID-19. Sequencing used immunoSEQ multiplex PCR; TCRdb keeps in-frame clones, though not all of them. The table includes approximately 71,000 clones, about nine tenths detected once. Sequencing was performed on peripheral blood. These TCRs come from a human donor in a cohort sampled during active COVID-19.

The V gene is TRBV10-2, the J gene TRBJ1-4; D gene ambiguous. Germline CDR1 reads WSHSY; CDR2 reads SAAADI. This CDR3 contains 16 residues. Deletions cut 3 bases from V and 5 bases from J, with 16 bases between. This chain's CDR3 is CASSERTEDPNEKLFF. In DNA, the CDR3 is TGCGCCAGCAGTGAACGGACGGAGGATCCAAATGAAAAACTGTTTTTT.

V usage is TRBV2 and J usage is TRBJ2-2; D call uncertain. The CDR3 sequence is 13 residues long. Germline assignment: CDR1 SNHLY and CDR2 FYNNEI. Trimming stripped 5 bases from V and 6 bases from J, with 10 bases between. The CDR3 bases are TGTGCCAGCAGTACAGTCGTTCCCGGGGAGCTGTTTTTT. It specifies CASSTVVPGELFF.

The genes are TRBV11-3 and TRBJ2-1; 10 nucleotides line up with TRBD2. V lost 5 bases, J lost 5 bases, and 6 bases stayed unmatched. Germline CDR1 is SGHNT and CDR2 is YENEEA. The length of the CDR3 is 15 residues. CDR3 loop: CASSPGTSDNNEQFF. In nucleotides, the CDR3 is TGTGCCAGCAGCCCAGGGACTAGCGACAACAATGAGCAGTTCTTC.

The chain is built from TRBV5-1 and TRBJ2-3, with D tentatively TRBD2 (6 bases). Trimming cost V 4 bases and J 1 base, with 19 bases left between them. This CDR3 contains 17 residues. Germline assignment: CDR1 SGHRS and CDR2 YFSETQ. The CDR3: CASSSLGFGSGTDTQYF. CDR3 DNA: TGCGCCAGCAGCAGCTTAGGGTTCGGGAGTGGCACAGATACGCAGTATTTT.

CDR3 DNA: TGTGCCAGCAGTGAAGAGCGCGAGCAGTACTTC. This translates into CASSEEREQYF. This chain links TRBV2 with TRBJ2-7; D ambiguous. Deletions cut 1 base from V and 6 bases from J, with 4 bases between. CDR1 is SNHLY and CDR2 is FYNNEI in the germline V gene. The CDR3 is 11 amino acids.

The rearrangement joins TRBV5-1 to TRBJ2-2; possibly TRBD1 for D (6 bases). Germline lookup yields CDR1 SGHRS and CDR2 YFSETQ. The length of the CDR3 is 15 residues. V lost 2 bases and J 4 bases, leaving 12 bases between the germline ends. The CDR3: CASSFGDRLTGELFF. CDR3 bases: TGCGCCAGCAGCTTCGGCGACAGGCTCACCGGGGAGCTGTTTTTT.

This clone was detected only a few times. This chain joins TRBV24-1 and TRBJ1-5, with D possibly matching TRBD1 (6 bases). The CDR3 sequence is 18 residues long. Looked up from germline, CDR1 is KGHDR and CDR2 is SFDVKD. Trimming shortened V by 2 bases and J by 2 bases, and 18 bases separated the two germline ends. DNA for the CDR3: TGTGCCACCAGTGATTCCAGGCGGGGGCAGGCTGGCAATCAGCCCCAGCATTTT. It encodes CATSDSRRGQAGNQPQHF.

A remark on this clone: An end of the junction differs from the germline gene, which may be a read error. The CDR3 bases are TGTGCCAGCAGTGAGGGCAGAAACACCGTGGAGCTGTTTTTT. Translation gives CASSEGRNTVELFF. The chain employs TRBV2 and TRBJ2-2; D remains ambiguous. Germline V gives CDR1 SNHLY, CDR2 FYNNEI. The CDR3 is made up of 14 amino acids.

The J gene is TRBJ2-1, the V gene TRBV27; TRBD2 might be the D (6 bases). Germline assignment: CDR1 MNHEY and CDR2 SMNVEV (reference sequence). The V gene lost 0 bases and the J gene lost 7 bases, with 13 bases spanning the gap. The CDR3 covers 15 residues. CDR3: CASSLSPEGQNEQFF. Here the CDR3 DNA reads TGTGCCAGCAGTTTATCGCCGGAGGGCCAGAATGAGCAGTTCTTC.

The chain employs TRBV7-2 and TRBJ2-1; 7 bases are a match to TRBD2. CDR1 and CDR2 (germline): SGHTA, FQGNSA. V shed 2 bases, J shed 4 bases, and the junction held 8 bases outside the gene matches. CDR3 length: 16 amino acids. The CDR3 sequence: CASSLSPGGSYNEQFF. CDR3 nucleotide sequence: TGTGCCAGCAGCTTATCCCCGGGGGGATCTTACAATGAGCAGTTCTTC.

This chain connects TRBV9 to TRBJ2-3, with TRBD2 as a possible D gene (7 bases). The CDR3 extends over 15 amino acids. The V end lost 7 bases, the J end lost 1 base, and 16 bases lay between the germline ends. Germline lookup yields CDR1 SGDLS and CDR2 YYNGEE. This CDR3 is CASSTVRGRTDTQYF. CDR3 coding DNA: TGTGCCAGCTCTACCGTGCGGGGGCGCACAGATACGCAGTATTTT.

The chain is built from TRBV3-1 (or the pseudogene TRBV3-2) and TRBJ2-1; a possible D gene is TRBD1 (5 bases). V gave up 2 bases and J gave up 9 bases, with 14 bases separating them. Germline V gives CDR1 LGHDT, CDR2 YNNKEL (reference sequence). The CDR3 spans 14 residues. CDR3 coding DNA: TGTGCCAGCAGCCAATATGGAGCCCAGGGTGAGCAGTTCTTC. Residues: CASSQYGAQGEQFF.

The V call is TRBV4-2, the J call TRBJ2-7, with TRBD1 matching over 8 bases. From germline, CDR1 is LGHNA and CDR2 YNFKEQ. Trimming took 1 base from V and 3 from J; bases not matched to a gene: 8. This CDR3 is 16 amino acids long. The CDR3 region has the DNA TGTGCCAGCAGCCAAGGGGGGAGACAGGGGAGCTACGAGCAGTACTTC. Encoded protein: CASSQGGRQGSYEQYF.

This clone was counted once. The chain is built from TRBV5-4 and TRBJ2-1; D not certain. The CDR3 contains 14 residues. Trimming removed 0 bases from V and 0 bases from J, with 4 bases in between. Per germline, CDR1 SGHNT and CDR2 YYREEE (reference sequence). Here the CDR3 DNA reads TGTGCCAGCAGCTTGGAGAGCTCCTACAATGAGCAGTTCTTC. Protein sequence: CASSLESSYNEQFF.

V and J are TRBV27 and TRBJ1-1; TRBD1 matches at 9 bases. Germline trimming cut 3 bases from V and 10 bases from J; bases unmatched to any gene: 3. Germline assignment: CDR1 MNHEY and CDR2 SMNVEV (reference sequence). The CDR3 is made up of 12 amino acids. CDR3 DNA sequence: TGTGCCAGCAGTTTCAGGGGACAGGGAGCTTTCTTT. Its protein product is CASSFRGQGAFF.

This chain uses TRBV5-1 with TRBJ2-1, with D tentatively TRBD2 (5 bases). Trimming removed 4 bases at V and 8 bases at J, with 16 bases between. This CDR3 spans 14 amino acids. The V gene's germline CDR1 is SGHRS and CDR2 YFSETQ. The CDR3 region has the DNA TGCGCCAGCAGCCCCGGGCCAAGCGGCGATGAGCAGTTCTTC. Protein sequence: CASSPGPSGDEQFF. The full variable domain, its missing parts supplied by reference TRBV5-1 and TRBJ2-1, is KAGVTQTPRYLIKTRGQQVTLSCSPISGHRSVSWYQQTPGQGLQFLFEYFSETQRNKGNFPGRFSGRQFSNSRSEMNVSTLELGDSALYLCASSPGPSGDEQFFGPGTRLTVL.

This chain links TRBV9 with TRBJ1-3, with 9 bases lining up with TRBD1. CDR3 length equals 13 residues. The trim removed 0 bases at V and 8 bases at J, leaving 0 bases unmatched. Germline-derived CDR1 and CDR2 are SGDLS and YYNGEE. CDR3 bases: TGTGCCAGCAGCGTAGGACAGGGGGACACCATATATTTT. Its translation: CASSVGQGDTIYF. Supplemented by reference TRBV9 and TRBJ1-3, the full variable domain reads DSGVTQTPKHLITATGQRVTLRCSPRSGDLSVYWYQQSLDQGLQFLIQYYNGEERAKGNILERFSAQQFPDLHSELNLSSLELGDSALYFCASSVGQGDTIYFGEGSWLTVV.